The present T cell receptor beta chain was sequenced within a study of early T cells in non-severe SARS-CoV-2 infection. Study outcomes and limitations: Using VDJdb, the matching emphasized anti-spike CD8 responses while missing private and CD4 specificities.

The sample holds a few counts of this clonotype. The antigen remains unidentified. Trimming shortened V by 7 bases and J by 4 bases, and 13 bases separated the two germline ends. This CDR3 contains 13 residues. Germline assignment: CDR1 MNHNY and CDR2 SVGAGI (reference sequence). The TCR library protocol attached unique molecular identifiers to the individual cDNA molecules. TCRdb fed the 5' RACE reads into MiXCR, producing one record per CDR3 protein. Among approximately 70,000 distinct CDR3 sequences listed, 10% were seen once. The chain carries TRBV6-6 and TRBJ2-5; no definite D call. Sequenced here: whole blood, sampled at baseline. The TCR was taken from an adult who was a healthcare worker with PCR-confirmed SARS-CoV-2 infection or an uninfected control (not recorded which). CDR3 protein: CASIYGTGETQYF. CDR3 DNA: TGTGCCAGCATCTACGGAACGGGAGAGACCCAGTACTTC.